The entry that follows covers one T cell receptor (beta chain) sequence. This specimen belongs to a study of CD8 T cells in Susac syndrome. Background on the study: Patients with Susac syndrome, at blood draw, were therapy-naive, on corticosteroids, or on intravenous immunoglobulin alone.

Reverse transcription used about 0.45 to 1 ug RNA and random hexamers. TCRdb reanalysed the immunoSEQ multiplex PCR reads using MiXCR and keeps one entry per CDR3 protein. The sample includes just under 95,000 distinct CDR3 sequences, roughly 94% of them seen just once. The CDR3 has 13 amino acids. V was cut by 6 bases and J by 4 bases, with 12 bases left in between. Germline V gene sequence: CDR1 SGHAT, CDR2 FQNNGV. Sequencing of TCR beta was performed on blood CD8+ and CD4+ T cells. The authors negatively isolated CD8+ and CD4+ T cells and FACS-enriched TEMRA cells. This rearrangement joins TRBV11-2 to TRBJ1-2; tentative D call: TRBD1 (5 bases). This sequence originates from a human donor with Susac syndrome. The sample consisted of CD4+ T cells from PBMCs. CDR3 protein: CASRTRGVYGYTF. The CDR3 nucleotides are TGTGCCAGCAGGACAAGGGGCGTCTATGGCTACACCTTC.